The entry that follows covers one TCR beta chain sequence. This clonotype was seen once. It has no known antigen specificity. The record has no base qualities; no much larger clone is one base away. From cysteine to phenylalanine, the CDR3 is 13 amino acids long. The retained sequence is limited to the CDR3, 39 bases, with the frame set at the first base. V drops 7 bases and J drops 3 bases, leaving 13 bases in between. As encoded in the germline V gene (reference sequence), CDR1 is DFQATT while CDR2 is SNEGSKA. This specimen comes from a study of blood T cells in healthy people across ages (dated by TCRdb to 2014 to 2015). Regarding the study in general: In model experiments, template switching captured roughly one uniquely barcoded TCR beta cDNA molecule for every two T cells. The study measured age-related changes in TCR beta repertoire diversity using deep sequencing normalized with unique cDNA molecular identifiers. Four age groups were formed from the donors: young (average about 17 years), middle-aged (around 41), aged (62) and long-lived (less than 85). To avoid experimental bias, donors of different ages were randomly spread across the sequencing lanes. For two donors (one aged 18 to 30 and one aged 80 or older), the study analyzed two additional independent replicas of 1 million unique cDNA reads from the same blood draw.

The library was made by 5' RACE. This sample was sequenced with an Illumina HiSeq 2500. A second roughly 6 to 11 cycle PCR used a sample-barcoded 5' primer and a J-beta primer mix. A unique molecular identifier was introduced onto each TCR beta cDNA molecule by a template-switch 5' adaptor carrying 12 random nucleotides. Each sample yielded at least 3 million CDR3-containing paired-end reads. First-strand cDNA was synthesized from all RNA with the Mint cDNA synthesis kit, primed by a TRBC-specific oligonucleotide. Following uracil-DNA glycosylase treatment, all cDNA underwent a first 18-cycle PCR with the universal primers M1SS and BC2_uni_R. The published analysis was carried out like this. For normalization, 1 million high-quality reads, each with a distinct molecular identifier, were randomly selected from each sample. Instead of being binned into consensus sequences, reads with shared molecular identifiers were discarded. MiTCR, run with a Q25 quality threshold and the strictest error-elimination algorithm, handled CDR3 identification, clonotype clustering and error correction. A nonparametric unseen species model with Euler transformation was used to estimate lower-bound total TCR beta diversity. TCRdb reprocessed the public reads (quality trimming at Q25 with fastp, clone calling with MiXCR) and kept in-frame beta chains. Merged by CDR3 protein, the rows form single entries marked with the most common genes and DNA. Clone size and V and J calls follow TCRdb, not the original study. In all, the sample holds about 900,000 distinct CDR3 sequences, and about 48% of those were seen once. Roughly 13% of the sample is taken by the ten largest.

What the study reported, not specific to this receptor: There was a strong correlation between observed TCR beta diversity and the percentage of naive T cells measured by flow cytometry. Compared with the aged group, more naive CD4+ T cells, fewer expanded clones and increased TCR diversity were shown by the long-lived group, suggesting age selection. Because donor CMV infection status was unknown, age-related changes in expanded clonotypes were potentially confounded. Estimates of total diversity based on one million sequenced T cells were regarded as lower bounds and as underestimates. As age increased, observed TCR beta diversity per million T cells dropped in a roughly linear way, and a significant reduction was already evident by age 40. Bulk unsorted PBMC profiling prevented conclusive comparison of naive and antigen-experienced compartments.

Donors were 30 to 45 systemically healthy Caucasian individuals from Russia aged roughly 6 to 100 years. Each donor gave around 9 milliliters of peripheral blood, collected into EDTA-treated Vacutainer tubes. PBMCs were isolated by Ficoll-Paque density-gradient centrifugation, with at least 6.5 million obtained per sample. Trizol reagent was used to extract total RNA from PBMCs, with at least 6 micrograms per sample. Naive CD45RAhigh/CD27high T cell percentages were measured by flow cytometry on a PBMC aliquot from every donor. The TCR was taken from a man aged 25-45 years in good health. The sequencing sample was made of blood. Rearrangement joined TRBV20-1 to TRBJ2-1; a tentative D call is TRBD1 (5 bases match). The CDR3 here reads CSVQVSVYNEQFF. The nucleotide sequence is TGCAGTGTACAGGTGTCGGTCTACAATGAGCAGTTCTTC.